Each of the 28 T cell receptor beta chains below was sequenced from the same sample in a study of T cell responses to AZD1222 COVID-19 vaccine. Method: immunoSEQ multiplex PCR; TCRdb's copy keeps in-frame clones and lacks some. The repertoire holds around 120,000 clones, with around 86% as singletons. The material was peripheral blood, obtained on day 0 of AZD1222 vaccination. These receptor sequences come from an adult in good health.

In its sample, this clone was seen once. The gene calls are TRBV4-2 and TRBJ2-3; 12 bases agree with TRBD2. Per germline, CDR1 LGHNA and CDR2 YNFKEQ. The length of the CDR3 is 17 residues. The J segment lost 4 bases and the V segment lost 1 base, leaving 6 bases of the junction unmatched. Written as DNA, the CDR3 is TGTGCCAGCAGCCAAGCCCTAGCGGGGGGGCCATCAGATACGCAGTATTTT. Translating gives CASSQALAGGPSDTQYF.

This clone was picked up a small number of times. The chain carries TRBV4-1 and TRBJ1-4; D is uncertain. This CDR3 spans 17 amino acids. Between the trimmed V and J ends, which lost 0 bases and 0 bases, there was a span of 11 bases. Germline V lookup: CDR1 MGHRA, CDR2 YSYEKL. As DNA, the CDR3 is TGCGCCAGCAGCCAAGATAGCGGGATAGCAACTAATGAAAAACTGTTTTTT. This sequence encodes CASSQDSGIATNEKLFF.

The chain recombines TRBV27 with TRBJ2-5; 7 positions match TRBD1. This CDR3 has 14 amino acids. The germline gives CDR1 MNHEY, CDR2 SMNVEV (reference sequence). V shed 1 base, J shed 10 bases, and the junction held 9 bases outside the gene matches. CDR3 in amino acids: CASSLLGTVPDQYF. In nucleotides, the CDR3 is TGTGCCAGCAGTTTATTGGGGACAGTCCCCGACCAGTACTTC.

DNA of the CDR3: TGTGCCAGCAGCCCCATTATGGGGGGCCGGGGTCAGCCCCAGCATTTT. Its translation: CASSPIMGGRGQPQHF. The chain uses TRBV11-2 and TRBJ1-5; a weak D match, TRBD1 (6 bases). Germline CDR1 reads SGHAT; CDR2 reads FQNNGV. Deletions cut 5 bases from V and 6 bases from J, with 20 bases between. The length of the CDR3 is 16 residues. Looking up the rest from reference TRBV11-2 and TRBJ1-5 gives the full variable domain: EAGVAQSPRYKIIEKRQSVAFWCNPISGHATLYWYQQILGQGPKLLIQFQNNGVVDDSQLPKDRFSAERLKGVDSTLKIQPAKLEDSAVYLCASSPIMGGRGQPQHFGDGTRLSIL.

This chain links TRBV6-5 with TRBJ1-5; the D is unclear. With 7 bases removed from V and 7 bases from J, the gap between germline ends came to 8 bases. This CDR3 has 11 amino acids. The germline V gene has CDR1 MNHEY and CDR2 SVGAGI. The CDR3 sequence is CASTAGQPQHF. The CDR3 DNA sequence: TGTGCCAGCACTGCGGGGCAGCCCCAGCATTTT.

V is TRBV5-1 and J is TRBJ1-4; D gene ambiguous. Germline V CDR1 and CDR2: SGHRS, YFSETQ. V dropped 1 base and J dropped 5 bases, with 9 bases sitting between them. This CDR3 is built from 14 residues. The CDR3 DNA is TGCGCCAGCAGCTTGTTGCCCCAGAATGAAAAACTGTTTTTT. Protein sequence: CASSLLPQNEKLFF.

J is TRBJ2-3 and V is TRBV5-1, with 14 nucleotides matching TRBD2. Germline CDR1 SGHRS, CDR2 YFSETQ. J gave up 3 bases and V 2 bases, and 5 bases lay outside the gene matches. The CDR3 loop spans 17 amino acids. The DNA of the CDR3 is TGCGCCAGCAGCTTTCCCGGGACTAGCGGGGGTACAGATACGCAGTATTTT. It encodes CASSFPGTSGGTDTQYF.

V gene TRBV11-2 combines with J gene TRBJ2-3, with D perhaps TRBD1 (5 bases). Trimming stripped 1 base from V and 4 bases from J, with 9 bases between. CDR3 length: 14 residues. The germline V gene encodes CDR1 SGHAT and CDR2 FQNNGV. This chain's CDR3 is CASSLGQGPDTQYF. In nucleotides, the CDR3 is TGTGCCAGCAGCTTAGGGCAGGGCCCAGATACGCAGTATTTT.

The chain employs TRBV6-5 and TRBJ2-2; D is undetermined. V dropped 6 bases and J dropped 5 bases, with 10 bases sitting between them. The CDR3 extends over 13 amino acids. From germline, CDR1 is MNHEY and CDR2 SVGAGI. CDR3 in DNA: TGTGCCAGCAGGAGAGTAGAAACCGGGGAGCTGTTTTTT. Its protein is CASRRVETGELFF.

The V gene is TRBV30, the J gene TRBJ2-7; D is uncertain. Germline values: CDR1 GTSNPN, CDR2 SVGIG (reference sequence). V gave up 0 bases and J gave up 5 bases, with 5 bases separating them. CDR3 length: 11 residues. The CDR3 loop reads CAWSVSDEQYF. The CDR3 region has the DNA TGTGCCTGGAGTGTATCCGACGAGCAGTACTTC.

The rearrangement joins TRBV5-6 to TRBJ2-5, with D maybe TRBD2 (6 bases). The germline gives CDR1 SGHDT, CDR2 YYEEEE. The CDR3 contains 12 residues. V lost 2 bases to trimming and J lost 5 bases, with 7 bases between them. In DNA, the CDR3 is TGTGCCAGCAGCTTCGGAGGGGAGACCCAGTACTTC. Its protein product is CASSFGGETQYF.

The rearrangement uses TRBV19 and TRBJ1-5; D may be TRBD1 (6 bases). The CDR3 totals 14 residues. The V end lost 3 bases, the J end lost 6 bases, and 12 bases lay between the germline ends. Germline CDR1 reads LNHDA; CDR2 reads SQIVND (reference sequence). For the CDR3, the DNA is TGTGCCAGTAGTATTGGGGGGCCGGGTCAGCCCCAGCATTTT. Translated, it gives CASSIGGPGQPQHF. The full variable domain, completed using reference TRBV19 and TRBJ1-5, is DGGITQSPKYLFRKEGQNVTLSCEQNLNHDAMYWYRQDPGQGLRLIYYSQIVNDFQKGDIAEGYSVSREKKESFPLTVTSAQKNPTAFYLCASSIGGPGQPQHFGDGTRLSIL.

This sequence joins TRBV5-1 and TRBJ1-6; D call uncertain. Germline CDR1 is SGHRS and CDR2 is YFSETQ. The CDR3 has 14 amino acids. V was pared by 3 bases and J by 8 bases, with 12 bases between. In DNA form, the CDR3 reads TGCGCCAGCAGCTCTTCGGGCTTGGATTCACCCCTCCACTTT. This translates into CASSSSGLDSPLHF.

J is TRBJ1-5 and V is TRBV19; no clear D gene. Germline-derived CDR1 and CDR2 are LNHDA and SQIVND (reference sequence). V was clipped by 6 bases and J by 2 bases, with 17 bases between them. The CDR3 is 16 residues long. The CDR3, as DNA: TGTGCCAGTAGCCCCCAAGGACCGGTCGGCAATCAGCCCCAGCATTTT. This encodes CASSPQGPVGNQPQHF.

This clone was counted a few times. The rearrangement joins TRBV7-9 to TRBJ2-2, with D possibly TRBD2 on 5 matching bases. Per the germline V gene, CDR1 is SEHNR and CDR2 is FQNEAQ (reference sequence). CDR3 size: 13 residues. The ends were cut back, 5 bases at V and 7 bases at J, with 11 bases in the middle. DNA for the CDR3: TGTGCCAGCAGCCAGAGCGGTGTCGGGGAGCTGTTTTTT. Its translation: CASSQSGVGELFF.

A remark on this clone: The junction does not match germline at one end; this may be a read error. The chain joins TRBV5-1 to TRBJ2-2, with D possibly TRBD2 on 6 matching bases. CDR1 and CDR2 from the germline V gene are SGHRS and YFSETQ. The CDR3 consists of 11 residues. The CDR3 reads CASSSSGVLFF. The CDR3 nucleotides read TGCGCCAGCAGCTCCTCGGGGGTGCTGTTTTTT.

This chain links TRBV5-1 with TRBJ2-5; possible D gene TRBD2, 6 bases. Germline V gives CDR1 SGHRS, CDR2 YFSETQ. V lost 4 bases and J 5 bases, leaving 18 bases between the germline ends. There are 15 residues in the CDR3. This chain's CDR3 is CASSARTGVGETQYF. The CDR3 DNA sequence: TGCGCCAGCAGCGCTAGGACGGGGGTTGGGGAGACCCAGTACTTC.

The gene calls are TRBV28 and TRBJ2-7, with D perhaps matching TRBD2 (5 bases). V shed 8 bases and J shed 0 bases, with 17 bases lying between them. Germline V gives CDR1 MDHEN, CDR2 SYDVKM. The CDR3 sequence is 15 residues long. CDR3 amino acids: CASFRSGSSSYEQYF. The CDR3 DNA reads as TGTGCCAGCTTCCGGTCGGGGTCTAGCTCCTACGAGCAGTACTTC.

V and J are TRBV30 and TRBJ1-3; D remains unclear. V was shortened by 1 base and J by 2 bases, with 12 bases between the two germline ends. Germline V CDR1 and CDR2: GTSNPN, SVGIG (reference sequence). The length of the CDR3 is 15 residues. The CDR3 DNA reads TGTGCCTGGAGTGCCTATAGGCGCCCTGGAAACACCATATATTTT. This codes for CAWSAYRRPGNTIYF.

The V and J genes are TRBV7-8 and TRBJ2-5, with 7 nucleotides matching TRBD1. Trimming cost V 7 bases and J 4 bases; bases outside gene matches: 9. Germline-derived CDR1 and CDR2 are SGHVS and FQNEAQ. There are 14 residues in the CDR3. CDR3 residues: CASTDRVEAETQYF. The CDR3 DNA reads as TGTGCCAGCACCGACAGGGTGGAGGCAGAGACCCAGTACTTC.

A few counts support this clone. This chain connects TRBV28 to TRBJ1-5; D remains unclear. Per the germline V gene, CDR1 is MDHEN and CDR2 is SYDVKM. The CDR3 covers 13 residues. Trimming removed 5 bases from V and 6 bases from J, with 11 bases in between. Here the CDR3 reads CASSTASRQPQHF. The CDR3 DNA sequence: TGTGCCAGCAGTACCGCATCGCGTCAGCCCCAGCATTTT.

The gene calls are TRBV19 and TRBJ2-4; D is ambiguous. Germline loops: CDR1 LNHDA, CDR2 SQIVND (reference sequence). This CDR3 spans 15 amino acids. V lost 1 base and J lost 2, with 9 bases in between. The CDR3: CASSIGGYPKNIQYF. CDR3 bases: TGTGCCAGTAGTATAGGTGGTTATCCCAAAAACATTCAGTACTTC. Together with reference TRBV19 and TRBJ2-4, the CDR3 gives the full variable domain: DGGITQSPKYLFRKEGQNVTLSCEQNLNHDAMYWYRQDPGQGLRLIYYSQIVNDFQKGDIAEGYSVSREKKESFPLTVTSAQKNPTAFYLCASSIGGYPKNIQYFGAGTRLSVL.

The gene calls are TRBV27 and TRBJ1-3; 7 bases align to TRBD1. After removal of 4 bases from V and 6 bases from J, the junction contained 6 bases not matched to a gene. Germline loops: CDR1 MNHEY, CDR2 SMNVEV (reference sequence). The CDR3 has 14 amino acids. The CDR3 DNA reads TGTGCCAGCAGTTCACTGACAGGGTTAAACACCATATATTTT. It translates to CASSSLTGLNTIYF.

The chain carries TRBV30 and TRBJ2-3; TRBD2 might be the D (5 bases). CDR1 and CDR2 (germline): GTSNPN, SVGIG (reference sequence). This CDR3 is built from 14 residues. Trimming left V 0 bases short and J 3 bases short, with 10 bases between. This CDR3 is CAWSVGGGTDTQYF. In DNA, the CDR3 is TGTGCCTGGAGTGTGGGTGGCGGGACAGATACGCAGTATTTT.

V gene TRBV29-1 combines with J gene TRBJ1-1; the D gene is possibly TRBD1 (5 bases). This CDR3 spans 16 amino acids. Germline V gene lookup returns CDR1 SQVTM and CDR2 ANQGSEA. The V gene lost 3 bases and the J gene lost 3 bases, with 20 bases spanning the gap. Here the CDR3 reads CSVDGRAGWGDTEAFF. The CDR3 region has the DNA TGCAGCGTTGATGGAAGGGCGGGCTGGGGGGACACTGAAGCTTTCTTT.

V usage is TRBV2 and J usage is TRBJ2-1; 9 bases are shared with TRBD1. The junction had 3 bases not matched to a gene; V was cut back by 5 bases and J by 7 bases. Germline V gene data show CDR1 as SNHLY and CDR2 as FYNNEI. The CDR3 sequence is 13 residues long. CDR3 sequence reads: CASSLDRGNEQFF. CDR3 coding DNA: TGTGCCAGCAGTTTGGACAGGGGAAATGAGCAGTTCTTC.

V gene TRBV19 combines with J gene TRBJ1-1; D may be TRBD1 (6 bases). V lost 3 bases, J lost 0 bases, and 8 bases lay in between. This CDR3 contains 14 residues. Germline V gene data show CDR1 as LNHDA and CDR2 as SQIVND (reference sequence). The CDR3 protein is CASSIGGMNTEAFF. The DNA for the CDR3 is TGTGCCAGTAGTATCGGGGGCATGAACACTGAAGCTTTCTTT.

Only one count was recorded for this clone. The CDR3 reads CASSPWTAPGTGELFF. DNA of the CDR3: TGTGCCAGTAGTCCTTGGACAGCCCCGGGGACCGGGGAGCTGTTTTTT. The chain uses TRBV19 and TRBJ2-2; tentative D call: TRBD1 (6 bases). CDR3 length: 16 residues. Between the trimmed V and J ends, which lost 5 bases and 5 bases, there was a span of 18 bases. The germline V gene encodes CDR1 LNHDA and CDR2 SQIVND (reference sequence).